This T cell receptor beta chain came from a study of blood T cell repertoires in COVID-19. Looking at the study overall: Specimens from acute and convalescent COVID-19 originated in the United States, Italy and Spain. PBMCs, B-cell-depleted T cells, or T cells provided the cDNA or gDNA that made up the material.

Germline CDR1 is LNHDA and CDR2 is SQIVND (reference sequence). V was pared by 10 bases and J by 2 bases, with 7 bases of the junction left unmatched. This CDR3 has 14 residues. In the source study's methods: Reference gene primer amplification yielded estimated nucleated cell counts. The method was immunoSEQ multiplex PCR; TCRdb's version includes in-frame clones alone and lacks a portion of them. V, J and clone size are those of that table, while D and trimming were read from the DNA. Here the sample spans over 75,000 clones, 89% being singletons. The gene calls are TRBV19 and TRBJ2-1; TRBD2 matches 8 bases. The sequence came from a woman aged 80 or older with active COVID-19. The sequencing sample was made of peripheral blood. CDR3 loop: CATNLAGPYNEQFF. The CDR3, as DNA: TGTGCCACCAATCTAGCGGGTCCCTACAATGAGCAGTTCTTC.